Below, one T cell receptor beta chain is given with its context. The V segment lost 0 bases and the J segment 3 bases; nucleotides outside the gene matches: 8. Per the germline V gene, CDR1 is KGHSH and CDR2 is LQKENI. This CDR3 is 17 amino acids long. The entry originates in a study of blood T cell repertoires in COVID-19. Study context: T cells, B-cell-depleted T cells, or PBMCs supplied cDNA or gDNA.

Per the original data handling: Amplifying reference gene primers gave estimates of nucleated cell counts. The data were produced by immunoSEQ multiplex PCR, yet TCRdb's version contains in-frame clones alone and is incomplete. V and J calls and clone size are copied from that table; D and trimming were computed from the DNA. The sample records roughly 320,000 clones, 85% to 95% being singletons. This study enrolled people aged about 18 to 100 from about two dozen US geographic areas. Categorization into cohorts depended on clinical history that participants reported. The sequenced material came from PBMCs or T cells enriched from blood (not recorded which). This TCR was recovered from a woman aged 25 to 39 who had been exposed to COVID-19. The chain is built from TRBV18 and TRBJ2-7, with TRBD2 matching 10 bases. The CDR3 DNA sequence: TGTGCCAGCTCACCACCCCTTAGCGGGGGGACAAACTACGAGCAGTACTTC. Encoded protein: CASSPPLSGGTNYEQYF.